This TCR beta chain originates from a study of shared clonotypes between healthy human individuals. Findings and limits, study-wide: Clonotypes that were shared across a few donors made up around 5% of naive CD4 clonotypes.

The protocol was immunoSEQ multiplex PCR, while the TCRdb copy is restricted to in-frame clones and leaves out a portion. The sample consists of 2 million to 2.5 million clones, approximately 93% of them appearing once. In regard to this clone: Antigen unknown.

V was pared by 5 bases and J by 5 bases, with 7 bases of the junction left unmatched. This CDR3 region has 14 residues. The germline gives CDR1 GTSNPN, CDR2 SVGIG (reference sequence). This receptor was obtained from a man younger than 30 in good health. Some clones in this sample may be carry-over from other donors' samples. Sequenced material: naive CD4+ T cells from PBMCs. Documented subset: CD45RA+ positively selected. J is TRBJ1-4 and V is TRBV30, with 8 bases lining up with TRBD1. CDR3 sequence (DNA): TGTGCCTGGGAGGGACAGGCCCTGAATGAAAAACTGTTTTTT. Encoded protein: CAWEGQALNEKLFF.